This T cell receptor beta chain was sequenced for a study of blood T cell repertoires in COVID-19. Background on the study: Sample material is recorded as cDNA or gDNA derived from T cells, B-cell-depleted T cells, or PBMCs.

The CDR3 consists of 13 residues. Per germline, CDR1 MNHEY and CDR2 SVGAGI. Trimming stripped 8 bases from V and 3 bases from J, with 13 bases between. Per the authors' pipeline: Reference gene primer amplification gave estimated nucleated cell counts. Clones were sequenced by immunoSEQ multiplex PCR, and TCRdb holds only the in-frame ones, with some missing. V, J and clone size are those of that table, while D and trimming were read from the DNA. The table records 80,000 to 100,000 clones, approximately 90% of them present only once. The receptor's source is a woman aged 50 to 65 with active or convalescent COVID-19. The sample was peripheral blood. The rearrangement uses TRBV6-5 and TRBJ1-2; maybe TRBD1 (6 bases). The CDR3 nucleotides are TGTGCCAGCGCCCGAGGACAGCACTATGGCTACACCTTC. The encoded protein is CASARGQHYGYTF.